A single sample is the source of the 2 T cell receptor beta chains below, sequenced in a study of shared clonotypes between healthy human individuals. Method: immunoSEQ multiplex PCR; TCRdb's copy keeps in-frame clones and lacks some. The sample shows around 2.1 million clones, approximately 94% of them seen only once. Naive CD8 populations comprised CD45RO-negative cells positively selected for CCR7, excluding terminally differentiated effector memory CD45RA+ cells. Sequencing was performed on naive CD8+ T cells from PBMCs. Receptors were obtained from a man in his late teens or twenties in good health. Some clones in this sample may be carry-over from other donors' samples.

This clone was found a few times. The V and J genes are TRBV28 and TRBJ1-1; D unresolved. Germline loops: CDR1 MDHEN, CDR2 SYDVKM. The CDR3 length is 14 residues. V dropped 7 bases and J dropped 4 bases, with 16 bases sitting between them. CDR3 amino acids: CASTRPYGVTEAFF. The CDR3, as DNA: TGTGCCAGCACCCGACCTTATGGGGTCACTGAAGCTTTCTTT.

Concerning this clone itself: The identical CDR3 is also encoded by other nucleotide sequences in the sample. This rearrangement joins TRBV2 to TRBJ2-5; D is uncertain. This CDR3 comprises 10 residues. Looked up from germline, CDR1 is SNHLY and CDR2 is FYNNEI. V lost 7 bases to trimming and J lost 5 bases, with 5 bases between them. This CDR3 reads CASNGETQYF. For the CDR3, the DNA is TGTGCCAGCAACGGGGAGACCCAGTACTTC.